This T cell receptor beta chain was obtained from a study of T cell repertoires in cytomegalovirus infection. Study in general: Public signatures in TCR beta pointed to CMV infection and matching HLA type.

Study-wide results and limits: Carriers of CMV and the relevant HLA type were discriminated by public TCR beta frequency. CMV-specific TCR beta clonotypes restricted by HLA-C dominated the ex vivo response.

This clonotype was observed a handful of times. No antigen is known for it. A single record per CDR3 protein comes from TCRdb applying MiXCR to the reads. The table shows around 240,000 distinct CDR3 sequences, with approximately 22% occurring only once. Sequenced material: CD8+ T cells from PBMCs. The receptor was isolated from a human donor in good health (CMV status not recorded). Some clones in this sample may be carry-over from other donors' samples.

The DNA of the CDR3 is TGTGCCAGCAGTTTTACAGGATTCTCCTACGAGCAGTACTTC. It specifies CASSFTGFSYEQYF. The J gene is TRBJ2-7, the V gene TRBV27; TRBD1 might be the D (5 bases). V was cut by 3 bases and J by 0 bases, with 9 bases left in between. Germline assignment: CDR1 MNHEY and CDR2 SMNVEV (reference sequence). The CDR3 runs 14 residues.